This T cell receptor beta chain was identified during a study of T cells in Graves' hyperthyroidism and ophthalmopathy. Diagnoses rested on clinical symptoms, serum thyroxine and TRAb, thyroid ultrasound and orbital computed tomography. This clonotype showed up many times. TCR beta CDR3 sequences were amplified from RNA transcripts. HTBI primers were used for first-round RT-PCR of the TCR CDR3. From the multiplex PCR reads, TCRdb called clonotypes with MiXCR, one entry per CDR3 protein. Of hundreds of thousands of distinct CDR3 sequences listed, approximately 14% are singletons. Sequenced material: blood. This clonotype originated in a woman aged 18-29 years with Graves' hyperthyroidism.

Here the CDR3 reads CASSPTPDRPYAYGYTF. In nucleotides, the CDR3 is TGTGCCAGCAGCCCCACCCCGGACAGGCCTTATGCCTATGGCTACACCTTC. The V and J genes are TRBV7-9 and TRBJ1-2; 7 nucleotides align to TRBD1. Per the germline V gene, CDR1 is SEHNR and CDR2 is FQNEAQ (reference sequence). The CDR3 consists of 17 residues. The V segment lost 5 bases and the J segment 4 bases; nucleotides outside the gene matches: 16.